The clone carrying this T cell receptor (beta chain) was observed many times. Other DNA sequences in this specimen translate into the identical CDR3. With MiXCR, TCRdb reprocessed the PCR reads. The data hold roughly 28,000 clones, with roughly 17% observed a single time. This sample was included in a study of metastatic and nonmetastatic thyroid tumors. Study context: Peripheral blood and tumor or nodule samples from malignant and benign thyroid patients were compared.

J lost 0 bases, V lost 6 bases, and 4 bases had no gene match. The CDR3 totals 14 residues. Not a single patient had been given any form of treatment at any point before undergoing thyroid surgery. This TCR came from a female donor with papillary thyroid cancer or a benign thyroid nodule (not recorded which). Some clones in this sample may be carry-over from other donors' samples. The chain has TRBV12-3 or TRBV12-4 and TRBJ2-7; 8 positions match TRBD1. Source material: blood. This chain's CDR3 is CASSSGQGSYEQYF. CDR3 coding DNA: TGTGCCAGCAGCTCCGGACAGGGCTCCTACGAGCAGTACTTC.